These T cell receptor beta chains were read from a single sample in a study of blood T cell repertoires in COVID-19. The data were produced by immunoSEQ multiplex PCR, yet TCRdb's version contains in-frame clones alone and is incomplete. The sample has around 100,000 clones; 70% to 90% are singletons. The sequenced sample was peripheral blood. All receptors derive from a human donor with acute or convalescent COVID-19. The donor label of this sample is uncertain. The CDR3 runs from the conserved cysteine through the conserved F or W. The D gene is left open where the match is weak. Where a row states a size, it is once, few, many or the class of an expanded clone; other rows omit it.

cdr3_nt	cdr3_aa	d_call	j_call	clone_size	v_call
TGTGCCAGCAGCCCACAGCGGGGGGTTGCAAAAGAGACCCAGTACTTC	CASSPQRGVAKETQYF	TRBD2	TRBJ2-5	.	TRBV9
TGTGCCAGCAGCTTGGTACTAGCCCCAGATACGCAGTATTTT	CASSLVLAPDTQYF	.	TRBJ2-3	.	TRBV5-4
TGTGCCAGCAGCCCCGGGACAGGCTCTGGAAACACCATATATTTT	CASSPGTGSGNTIYF	TRBD1	TRBJ1-3	.	TRBV6-5
TGTGCCATCAGGGGGGACTCCTCCACAGGGGGCACTGATAATTCACCCCTCCACTTT	CAIRGDSSTGGTDNSPLHF	TRBD1	TRBJ1-6	.	TRBV10-3
TGTGCCAGCAGCTCGGGGGGTGCAGATACGCAGTATTTT	CASSSGGADTQYF	TRBD2	TRBJ2-3	.	TRBV7-2
TGTGCCAGCAGCTTGGGACAGGCCCCAGATACGCAGTATTTT	CASSLGQAPDTQYF	.	TRBJ2-3	.	TRBV5-8
TGTGCCAGCAGCCCCAGCAGAGGACAGGGGACTTCCTACGAGCAGTACTTC	CASSPSRGQGTSYEQYF	TRBD1	TRBJ2-7	.	TRBV5-4
TGTGCCAGCAGTTACTTGGACAGGGGGAAAGAAAAACTGTTTTTT	CASSYLDRGKEKLFF	TRBD1	TRBJ1-4	.	TRBV6-5
TGCAGCGTTGAAAGGCGTGGCAAGCGGGGGGGCGCAGATACGCAGTATTTT	CSVERRGKRGGADTQYF	TRBD2	TRBJ2-3	.	TRBV29-1
TGTGCCAGCAGCTTAGACGAGAGAGGGCTCGAGCAGTACTTC	CASSLDERGLEQYF	.	TRBJ2-7	.	TRBV7-8
TGTGCCAGCAGTTACGGGGAGGGGACTGTTCACGAGCAGTACTTC	CASSYGEGTVHEQYF	TRBD2	TRBJ2-7	.	TRBV6-5
TGCGCCAGCAGCTTGGGACCAGGATACGAGCAGTACTTC	CASSLGPGYEQYF	.	TRBJ2-7	.	TRBV5-1
TGTGCCAGCAGCCCCCTCGACAGTCTCGTGAACACTGAAGCTTTCTTT	CASSPLDSLVNTEAFF	.	TRBJ1-1	.	TRBV6-6
TGTGCCAGCAGCGTAGGAACAGGGGGCAACTACGAGCAGTACTTC	CASSVGTGGNYEQYF	TRBD1	TRBJ2-7	.	TRBV9
TGTGCCAGCAGTCAACCGGGACAGCTATCCCAGCCCCAGCATTTT	CASSQPGQLSQPQHF	TRBD1	TRBJ1-5	once	TRBV28
TGTGCCAGCAATAAACCAGGGCGGACAGATACGCAGTATTTT	CASNKPGRTDTQYF	.	TRBJ2-3	.	TRBV6-5
TGTGCCAGCAGCTTGGGGGGCGGCAGGGCCGGGGATACGCAGTATTTT	CASSLGGGRAGDTQYF	.	TRBJ2-3	.	TRBV5-4
TGTGCCAGCAGTTTATCGGTCGGGACAGGGATACAGCCCCAGCATTTT	CASSLSVGTGIQPQHF	TRBD1	TRBJ1-5	once	TRBV28
TGTGCCAGCAGTGAAGCCCCCGGGACAGGGGGCAGGGGCACTGAAGCTTTCTTT	CASSEAPGTGGRGTEAFF	TRBD1	TRBJ1-1	.	TRBV6-1
TGTGCCAGCAGCTTCACGACAGTGTCGCACACTGAAGCTTTCTTT	CASSFTTVSHTEAFF	.	TRBJ1-1	.	TRBV5-4
TGTGCCAGCACTAGCACAGGGGTTGTTAATTCACCCCTCCACTTT	CASTSTGVVNSPLHF	TRBD1	TRBJ1-6	few	TRBV2
TGTGCCAGCAGCGTACGGACAGGGTCCGGGGAGCTGTTTTTT	CASSVRTGSGELFF	TRBD1	TRBJ2-2	.	TRBV9
TGTGCCAGCAGTTACACAGGGGTTGGCTACACCTTC	CASSYTGVGYTF	TRBD1	TRBJ1-2	.	TRBV6-5
TGTGCCATCAGTGATAGGGACAGCACCTACGAGCAGTACTTC	CAISDRDSTYEQYF	TRBD1	TRBJ2-7	.	TRBV10-3
TGTGCCAGCAGCCAAGACCCGGGACAGGACACGTCCTACGAGCAGTACTTC	CASSQDPGQDTSYEQYF	TRBD1	TRBJ2-7	once	TRBV14
TGTGCCAGCAGCCTAGACCAGTCCTATAGCAATCAGCCCCAGCATTTT	CASSLDQSYSNQPQHF	.	TRBJ1-5	.	TRBV28
TGTGCCAGCGCGAACGGACAGTACACTGAAGCTTTCTTT	CASANGQYTEAFF	.	TRBJ1-1	.	TRBV7-9
TGTGCCAGCAGCCCGCTCGTAGCTGCTCCGGATACGCAGTATTTT	CASSPLVAAPDTQYF	.	TRBJ2-3	few	TRBV28
TGTGCCAGCAGCCACGGACTAGCGGGTGAGCAGTTCTTC	CASSHGLAGEQFF	TRBD2	TRBJ2-1	.	TRBV7-9
TGCGCCAGCAGCCGACGGGCGGAGCGGGGGGGCCGAGAGACCCAGTACTTC	CASSRRAERGGRETQYF	TRBD2	TRBJ2-5	.	TRBV5-1
TGCGCCAGCAGCCAAGCACGTAGGACAGGGGACACTGAAGCTTTCTTT	CASSQARRTGDTEAFF	TRBD1	TRBJ1-1	.	TRBV4-1